The T cell receptor beta chain described here comes from a study of naive and memory T cell subsets. This clonotype appeared a few times. An equimolar mix of two oligonucleotides served as the beta constant-region primer for TRBC1 and TRBC2. TCRdb called the UMI-ligation and nested PCR reads again in MiXCR, with one record for every CDR3 protein. The sample has 140,000 to 150,000 distinct CDR3 sequences; 15% to 20% are singletons. The CDR3 length is 13 residues. V was pared by 3 bases and J by 4 bases, with 9 bases between. From germline, CDR1 is SEHNR and CDR2 FQNEAQ (reference sequence). This chain connects TRBV7-9 to TRBJ2-5, with unresolved D. Sequencing was carried out using naive CD4+ T cells from blood. The clonotype comes from a human donor in good health. As DNA, the CDR3 is TGTGCCAGCAGCTTGACCGATGGAGAGACCCAGTACTTC. Its protein is CASSLTDGETQYF.